The 25 T cell receptor beta chains below were found in one sample sequenced in a study of blood T cell repertoires in COVID-19. The data were produced by immunoSEQ multiplex PCR, yet TCRdb's version contains in-frame clones alone and is incomplete. The table includes under 150,000 clones, about 80% detected once. Sequences were obtained from peripheral blood. These receptors originate from a woman in her thirties or forties with acute or convalescent COVID-19.

The genes are TRBV2 and TRBJ2-7, with 9 bases matching TRBD1. The germline V gene has CDR1 SNHLY and CDR2 FYNNEI. Germline trimming cut 7 bases from V and 5 bases from J; bases unmatched to any gene: 6. This CDR3 region has 13 residues. In DNA, the CDR3 is TGTGCCAGCAAGGGACAGGGTAGGAACGAGCAGTACTTC. This gives the protein CASKGQGRNEQYF.

The chain is built from TRBV6-5 and TRBJ1-4; D is ambiguous. V shed 3 bases and J shed 4 bases, with 12 bases lying between them. Germline CDR1 reads MNHEY; CDR2 reads SVGAGI. The CDR3 has 15 amino acids. The CDR3 spells CASSYDGSNNEKLFF. Written as DNA, the CDR3 is TGTGCCAGCAGTTATGATGGGAGCAATAATGAAAAACTGTTTTTT.

V and J are TRBV7-9 and TRBJ2-7; the match to TRBD1 covers 9 bases. The germline CDR1 and CDR2 sequences are SEHNR and FQNEAQ (reference sequence). This CDR3 spans 14 amino acids. The J segment lost 3 bases and the V segment lost 2 bases, leaving 2 bases of the junction unmatched. CDR3 sequence reads: CASSLRTGDYEQYF. The CDR3 coding sequence is TGTGCCAGCAGCTTACGGACAGGGGACTACGAGCAGTACTTC.

This clone showed up just a few times. CDR3 loop: CASIGNTEAFF. The CDR3 bases are TGTGCCAGCATCGGGAACACTGAAGCTTTCTTT. J is TRBJ1-1 and V is TRBV2, with D unresolved. V lost 7 bases and J 1 base, leaving 4 bases between the germline ends. Germline CDR1 and CDR2: SNHLY and FYNNEI. There are 11 residues in the CDR3.

The V gene is TRBV3-1 (or the pseudogene TRBV3-2), the J gene TRBJ2-1, with 8 bases aligning to TRBD2. The CDR3 sequence is 16 residues long. Trimming at V came to 2 bases and at J to 2 bases, leaving 5 bases not matched to a gene. Germline values: CDR1 LGHDT, CDR2 YNNKEL (reference sequence). For the CDR3, the DNA is TGTGCCAGCAGCCAAAACGCGGGGGGCCCCTACAATGAGCAGTTCTTC. As protein: CASSQNAGGPYNEQFF.

V and J are TRBV4-1 and TRBJ1-2; tentatively, D is TRBD1 (5 bases). V shed 1 base and J shed 5 bases, with 20 bases lying between them. The CDR3 consists of 17 residues. Germline V gene lookup returns CDR1 MGHRA and CDR2 YSYEKL. The CDR3 loop reads CASSQAPRVQSFYGYTF. Written as DNA, the CDR3 is TGCGCCAGCAGCCAAGCCCCCAGGGTTCAGTCCTTTTATGGCTACACCTTC.

J is TRBJ1-2 and V is TRBV19; TRBD1 agrees at 8 bases. The V segment lost 3 bases and the J segment 1 base; nucleotides outside the gene matches: 4. The CDR3 is 15 amino acids. Per germline, CDR1 LNHDA and CDR2 SQIVND (reference sequence). The CDR3 DNA is TGTGCCAGTAGTATTGGGACAGGAGATAACTATGGCTACACCTTC. It translates to CASSIGTGDNYGYTF. Full variable domain (missing parts from reference TRBV19 and TRBJ1-2): DGGITQSPKYLFRKEGQNVTLSCEQNLNHDAMYWYRQDPGQGLRLIYYSQIVNDFQKGDIAEGYSVSREKKESFPLTVTSAQKNPTAFYLCASSIGTGDNYGYTFGSGTRLTVV.

This sequence joins TRBV11-2 and TRBJ2-3, with D possibly being TRBD2 (7 bases). The CDR3 sequence is 16 residues long. V was clipped by 7 bases and J by 11 bases, with 28 bases between them. Germline assignment: CDR1 SGHAT and CDR2 FQNNGV. CDR3 nucleotides: TGTGCCAGCACCCCAAGGGGGGGGACTCTTATAGGAGGGCAGTATTTT. Its translation: CASTPRGGTLIGGQYF. The entire variable domain, with the rest obtained from reference TRBV11-2 and TRBJ2-3, is as follows: EAGVAQSPRYKIIEKRQSVAFWCNPISGHATLYWYQQILGQGPKLLIQFQNNGVVDDSQLPKDRFSAERLKGVDSTLKIQPAKLEDSAVYLCASTPRGGTLIGGQYFGPGTRLTVL.

The genes are TRBV6-5 and TRBJ2-2; 8 nucleotides agree with TRBD2. J gave up 10 bases and V 2 bases, and 6 bases lay outside the gene matches. The length of the CDR3 is 14 residues. From germline, CDR1 is MNHEY and CDR2 SVGAGI. CDR3 residues: CASSYSGGAKELFF. CDR3 bases: TGTGCCAGCAGTTACAGCGGGGGTGCTAAGGAGCTGTTTTTT.

J is TRBJ2-7 and V is TRBV14; weak D call: TRBD2 (5 bases). The CDR3 is 12 residues long. CDR1 SGHDN and CDR2 FVKESK come from the germline V gene. With 4 bases removed from V and 3 bases from J, the gap between germline ends came to 7 bases. CDR3 region: CASSPRGYEQYF. The CDR3 region has the DNA TGTGCCAGCAGCCCCCGGGGCTACGAGCAGTACTTC.

This clone was counted once. The chain links TRBV7-8 to TRBJ2-1; 12 bases are a match to TRBD2. CDR3 length equals 20 residues. V lost 1 base and J lost 0; bases outside the gene matches: 10. Germline CDR1 SGHVS, CDR2 FQNEAQ. CDR3 sequence reads: CASSLEGILAGGTSYNEQFF. The CDR3 DNA reads as TGTGCCAGCAGCTTAGAGGGGATACTAGCGGGGGGAACCTCCTACAATGAGCAGTTCTTC.

The chain combines TRBV12-3 or TRBV12-4 with TRBJ1-6; D is ambiguous. The CDR3 is made up of 13 amino acids. Trimming shortened V by 3 bases and J by 12 bases, and 12 bases separated the two germline ends. The DNA of the CDR3 is TGTGCCAGCAGTTTGGTCGAGGGCGGACCCCTCCACTTT. Amino acids: CASSLVEGGPLHF.

This clone was detected only a few times. The sample contains more than one DNA sequence encoding this CDR3. The CDR3 spells CASSLGRGYEQYF. CDR3 nucleotide sequence: TGTGCCAGCAGCTTAGGGCGGGGCTACGAGCAGTACTTC. This rearrangement joins TRBV7-2 to TRBJ2-7, with D perhaps TRBD2 (6 bases). The V gene's germline CDR1 is SGHTA and CDR2 FQGNSA. CDR3 length: 13 residues. The V gene lost 1 base and the J gene lost 3 bases, with 7 bases spanning the gap.

The chain combines TRBV6-5 with TRBJ1-5, with D possibly matching TRBD1 (5 bases). The CDR3 extends over 15 amino acids. Germline V gives CDR1 MNHEY, CDR2 SVGAGI. Trimming took 8 bases from V and 5 from J, leaving 19 bases between them. CDR3 DNA: TGTGCCAGCCAAGGGATGGGGGGACGGGATCAGCCCCAGCATTTT. It specifies CASQGMGGRDQPQHF.

Regarding this clone: Other DNA sequences within the sample encode an identical CDR3. The gene calls are TRBV19 and TRBJ2-3; TRBD2 matches 7 bases. The CDR3 has 13 residues. V lost 6 bases to trimming and J lost 4 bases; unmatched junction nucleotides: 4. The germline gives CDR1 LNHDA, CDR2 SQIVND (reference sequence). The CDR3 nucleotides are TGTGCCAGTAGCCGCGGACTAGCAGATACGCAGTATTTT. Its protein is CASSRGLADTQYF.

The chain combines TRBV6-5 with TRBJ2-7; 9 bases line up with TRBD1. Germline lookup yields CDR1 MNHEY and CDR2 SVGAGI. This CDR3 contains 15 residues. Germline trimming cut 4 bases from V and 2 bases from J; bases unmatched to any gene: 6. In DNA form, the CDR3 reads TGTGCCAGCAGTTCCTACAGGGGGCAAACCTACGAGCAGTACTTC. The encoded protein is CASSSYRGQTYEQYF.

The chain is built from TRBV27 and TRBJ1-1, with D perhaps TRBD1 (6 bases). The germline V gene encodes CDR1 MNHEY and CDR2 SMNVEV (reference sequence). V gave up 6 bases and J gave up 3 bases, with 20 bases separating them. CDR3 length equals 16 residues. CDR3 sequence (DNA): TGTGCCAGCAGATTTGTAGGGGTCGAGGGGGACACTGAAGCTTTCTTT. Amino acids: CASRFVGVEGDTEAFF.

The rearrangement uses TRBV4-1 and TRBJ1-2; TRBD1 agrees at 7 bases. The CDR3 covers 15 residues. J was trimmed by 4 bases and V by 3 bases; bases with no gene match: 8. Germline CDR1 reads MGHRA; CDR2 reads YSYEKL. The CDR3 nucleotides read TGCGCCAGCAGCCACCTATCGGACAGGACCTATGGCTACACCTTC. This gives the protein CASSHLSDRTYGYTF.

The chain combines TRBV19 with TRBJ1-4, with TRBD1 as a possible D gene (5 bases). V lost 9 bases and J 5 bases, leaving 19 bases between the germline ends. The CDR3 is made up of 15 amino acids. Germline assignment: CDR1 LNHDA and CDR2 SQIVND (reference sequence). The CDR3 region has the DNA TGTGCCAGCGTGGGGCAGATACGCTCAAATGAAAAACTGTTTTTT. This sequence encodes CASVGQIRSNEKLFF. The variable domain in full, completed from reference TRBV19 and TRBJ1-4, reads DGGITQSPKYLFRKEGQNVTLSCEQNLNHDAMYWYRQDPGQGLRLIYYSQIVNDFQKGDIAEGYSVSREKKESFPLTVTSAQKNPTAFYLCASVGQIRSNEKLFFGSGTQLSVL.

The J gene is TRBJ2-5, the V gene TRBV6-5; TRBD1 might be the D (5 bases). From germline, CDR1 is MNHEY and CDR2 SVGAGI. This CDR3 region has 11 residues. The CDR3 spells CTTQVRETQYF. CDR3 coding DNA: TGTACAACACAGGTTCGAGAGACCCAGTACTTC.

V is TRBV18 and J is TRBJ2-1, with TRBD1 matching 11 bases. The trim removed 4 bases at V and 7 bases at J, leaving 6 bases unmatched. The CDR3 spans 15 residues. Per the germline V gene, CDR1 is KGHSH and CDR2 is LQKENI. The CDR3 DNA sequence: TGTGCCAGCTCACTGGGGACAGGGGGAGAGAATGAGCAGTTCTTC. Translated: CASSLGTGGENEQFF.

V and J are TRBV2 and TRBJ2-1; tentatively, D is TRBD1 (7 bases). Germline V gene lookup returns CDR1 SNHLY and CDR2 FYNNEI. V lost 4 bases, J lost 10 bases, and 14 bases lay in between. The CDR3 is 13 residues long. As DNA, the CDR3 is TGTGCCAGCAGTGCCGACAGGGCGGGGGAGCAGTTCTTC. This gives the protein CASSADRAGEQFF.

This clone showed up just once. The rearrangement joins TRBV11-2 to TRBJ1-2; 10 bases match TRBD1. This CDR3 region has 15 residues. Per the germline V gene, CDR1 is SGHAT and CDR2 is FQNNGV. Trimming at V came to 5 bases and at J to 4 bases, leaving 7 bases not matched to a gene. The CDR3 protein is CASSRTTGGGYGYTF. The DNA of the CDR3 is TGTGCCAGCAGCCGGACGACAGGGGGCGGCTATGGCTACACCTTC.

The chain couples TRBV28 to TRBJ2-1; D is undetermined. CDR3 length: 11 amino acids. The germline V gene encodes CDR1 MDHEN and CDR2 SYDVKM. Trimming removed 4 bases at V and 7 bases at J, with 5 bases between. Written as DNA, the CDR3 is TGTGCCAGCAGTTCTTTTAATGAGCAGTTCTTC. It specifies CASSSFNEQFF. The entire variable domain, with the rest obtained from reference TRBV28 and TRBJ2-1, is as follows: DVKVTQSSRYLVKRTGEKVFLECVQDMDHENMFWYRQDPGLGLRLIYFSYDVKMKEKGDIPEGYSVSREKKERFSLILESASTNQTSMYLCASSSFNEQFFGPGTRLTVL.

The chain carries TRBV15 and TRBJ1-3; 10 bases agree with TRBD1. V lost 1 base and J lost 2; bases outside the gene matches: 5. This CDR3 has 17 residues. CDR1 LNHNV and CDR2 YYDKDF come from the germline V gene (reference sequence). CDR3 nucleotides: TGTGCCACCAGCAGAGTCCTGGGACAGGGGACTGGAAACACCATATATTTT. It specifies CATSRVLGQGTGNTIYF.